This record concerns one T cell receptor beta chain sequence. Assay: immunoSEQ multiplex PCR; the TCRdb copy retains only in-frame clones and omits some. Among tens of thousands of clones listed, less than 90% were seen once. This specimen belongs to a study of control samples from healthy donors and cancer patients. V trimming: 7 bases; J trimming: 5 bases; junction bases outside the gene matches: 12. The germline V gene has CDR1 LNHDA and CDR2 SQIVND (reference sequence). The CDR3 consists of 16 residues. The TCR sequence derives from a woman in her 70s in good health. The chain employs TRBV19 and TRBJ2-2, with 8 bases matching TRBD1. Sequences were obtained from blood. As DNA, the CDR3 is TGTGCCAGTATTAAAACCTCCAGGGGGCGGACCGGGGAGCTGTTTTTT. Translated: CASIKTSRGRTGELFF.